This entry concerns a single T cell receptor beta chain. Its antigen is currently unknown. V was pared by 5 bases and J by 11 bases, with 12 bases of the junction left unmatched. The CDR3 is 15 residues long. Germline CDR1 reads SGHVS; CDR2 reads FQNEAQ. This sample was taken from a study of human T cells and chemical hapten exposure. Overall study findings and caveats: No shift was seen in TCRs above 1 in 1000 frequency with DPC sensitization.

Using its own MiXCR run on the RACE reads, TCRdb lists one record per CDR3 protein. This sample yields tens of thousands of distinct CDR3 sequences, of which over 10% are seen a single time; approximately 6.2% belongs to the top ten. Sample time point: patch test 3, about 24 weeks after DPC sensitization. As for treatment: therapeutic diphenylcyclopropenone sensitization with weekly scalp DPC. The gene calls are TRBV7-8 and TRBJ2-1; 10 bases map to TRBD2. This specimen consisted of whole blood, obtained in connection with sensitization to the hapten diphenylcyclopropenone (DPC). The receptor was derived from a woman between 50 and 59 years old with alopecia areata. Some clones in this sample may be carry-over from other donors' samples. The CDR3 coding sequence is TGTGCCAGCAGCCCGCGACCGGGACTAGCGTTTAAGCAGTTCTTC. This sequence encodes CASSPRPGLAFKQFF. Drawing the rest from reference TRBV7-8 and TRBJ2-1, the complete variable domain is GAGVSQSPRYKVAKRGQDVALRCDPISGHVSLFWYQQALGQGPEFLTYFQNEAQLDKSGLPSDRFFAERPEGSVSTLKIQRTQQEDSAVYLCASSPRPGLAFKQFFGPGTRLTVL.